Listed below are T cell receptor beta chains from one sample, sequenced in a study of blood T cell repertoires in COVID-19. Sequencing used immunoSEQ multiplex PCR; TCRdb keeps in-frame clones, though not all of them. The sample has 200,000 to 250,000 clones, 84% seen once; the top ten hold approximately 6.2%. Sequencing was carried out using PBMCs or T cells enriched from blood (not recorded which). The source is a woman aged 40 to 50 who had recovered from COVID-19. Both conserved end residues are part of each CDR3. A D gene is named only where the DNA matches it firmly. Clone size is not always given. Where it is, it says once, few, many or a class for expanded clones.

D,J,size,V,length,CDR3,DNA
NA,TRBJ1-3,NA,TRBV5-6,17,CASSLAARLPSGNTIYF,TGTGCCAGCAGCTTGGCCGCTCGCCTACCTTCTGGAAACACCATATATTTT
NA,TRBJ2-7,NA,TRBV7-2,14,CASSLGLTYYEQYF,TGTGCCAGCAGCTTAGGACTGACCTACTACGAGCAGTACTTC
TRBD2,TRBJ2-1,NA,TRBV6-2/TRBV6-3,14,CASSYWTSSNEQFF,TGTGCCAGCAGTTACTGGACTAGCAGTAATGAGCAGTTCTTC
NA,TRBJ1-2,NA,TRBV28,14,CASSLRGGNYGYTF,TGTGCCAGCAGTTTACGGGGGGGAAACTATGGCTACACCTTC
NA,TRBJ2-7,NA,TRBV18,13,CASSPRDKSEQYF,TGTGCCAGCTCACCAAGAGACAAGAGCGAGCAGTACTTC
NA,TRBJ1-1,few,TRBV28,14,CASTLQGFYTEAFF,TGTGCCAGCACCCTTCAGGGGTTTTACACTGAAGCTTTCTTT
NA,TRBJ1-1,NA,TRBV19,12,CASSIQDTEAFF,TGTGCCAGTAGTATCCAGGATACTGAAGCTTTCTTT
NA,TRBJ1-2,NA,TRBV5-1,14,CASSLVGSNYGYTF,TGCGCCAGCAGCCTGGTGGGCAGTAACTATGGCTACACCTTC
NA,TRBJ2-7,NA,TRBV12-3/TRBV12-4,13,CASSPTSRDEQYF,TGTGCCAGCAGCCCCACTAGCCGCGACGAGCAGTACTTC
NA,TRBJ2-2,NA,TRBV9,19,CASSVAPKVDYINTGELFF,TGTGCCAGCAGCGTAGCCCCCAAGGTGGACTACATAAACACCGGGGAGCTGTTTTTT
TRBD1,TRBJ2-3,NA,TRBV29-1,16,CSVEDFPGGGTDTQYF,TGCAGCGTTGAAGATTTCCCAGGGGGTGGGACAGATACGCAGTATTTT
NA,TRBJ2-7,NA,TRBV5-1,13,CASSLGHSFEQYF,TGCGCCAGCAGCTTGGGACACTCGTTCGAGCAGTACTTC
NA,TRBJ1-1,NA,TRBV14,17,CASSAGRGKRGNTEAFF,TGTGCCAGCAGCGCGGGACGGGGGAAACGGGGGAACACTGAAGCTTTCTTT
NA,TRBJ1-2,NA,TRBV6-5,14,CASSYSSGFYGYTF,TGTGCCAGCAGTTACTCCAGCGGGTTCTATGGCTACACCTTC
TRBD2,TRBJ2-1,NA,TRBV2,16,CASGASGSVSYNEQFF,TGTGCCAGCGGGGCTAGCGGGAGTGTCTCCTACAATGAGCAGTTCTTC
TRBD2,TRBJ2-2,NA,TRBV5-1,16,CASILTSGANTGELFF,TGCGCCAGCATCCTGACTAGCGGAGCGAACACCGGGGAGCTGTTTTTT
NA,TRBJ1-2,NA,TRBV2,13,CASSERVGNGYTF,TGTGCCAGCAGTGAGAGGGTAGGGAATGGCTACACCTTC
TRBD1,TRBJ1-1,NA,TRBV2,14,CASVGTGGYTEAFF,TGTGCCAGCGTGGGGACAGGGGGATATACTGAAGCTTTCTTT
NA,TRBJ1-1,NA,TRBV18,14,CASSPGQRNTEAFF,TGTGCCAGCTCACCAGGACAGAGGAACACTGAAGCTTTCTTT
NA,TRBJ1-4,NA,TRBV11-2,15,CASSLAVRSWEKLFF,TGTGCCAGCAGCTTAGCCGTTAGGAGTTGGGAAAAACTGTTTTTT
TRBD2,TRBJ2-1,NA,TRBV19,17,CASSIGLVTSGRNEQFF,TGTGCCAGTAGTATAGGCCTTGTGACTAGCGGGAGGAATGAGCAGTTCTTC
NA,TRBJ2-2,NA,TRBV30,15,CAWGKGLSNTGELFF,TGTGCCTGGGGCAAAGGACTCTCGAACACCGGGGAGCTGTTTTTT
TRBD2,TRBJ2-2,NA,TRBV6-4,15,CASSEGTSGTGELFF,TGTGCCAGCAGTGAAGGGACTAGCGGCACCGGGGAGCTGTTTTTT
NA,TRBJ1-2,NA,TRBV4-3,15,CASSQAVRGLHGYTF,TGCGCCAGCAGCCAAGCGGTTAGGGGTCTCCATGGCTACACCTTC
TRBD2,TRBJ2-3,NA,TRBV11-2,16,CASSLGASGSTDTQYF,TGTGCCAGCAGCTTAGGTGCTAGCGGGAGCACAGATACGCAGTATTTT
NA,TRBJ1-5,NA,TRBV7-8,12,CASSLQNRPQHF,TGTGCCAGCAGCTTACAGAATCGGCCCCAGCATTTT
NA,TRBJ1-1,NA,TRBV24-1,13,CATSMGQNTEAFF,TGTGCCACCTCCATGGGCCAGAACACTGAAGCTTTCTTT
TRBD1,TRBJ1-4,NA,TRBV30,15,CAWRAPGTDNEKLFF,TGTGCCTGGAGGGCCCCCGGGACAGATAATGAAAAACTGTTTTTT
TRBD2,TRBJ2-1,NA,TRBV4-1,17,CASSHSLPGLQNNEQFF,TGCGCCAGCAGCCACTCACTACCGGGACTACAAAACAATGAGCAGTTCTTC
TRBD2,TRBJ2-1,NA,TRBV19,18,CASSPLVPSLAGGPEQFF,TGTGCCAGTAGTCCCCTGGTACCTTCCCTAGCGGGAGGGCCGGAGCAGTTCTTC
TRBD1,TRBJ2-5,NA,TRBV27,13,CASSQQGAKTQYF,TGTGCCAGCAGCCAACAGGGGGCAAAGACCCAGTACTTC
TRBD2,TRBJ2-7,NA,TRBV27,14,CASSRRETPYEQYF,TGTGCCAGCAGCCGGCGGGAGACCCCCTACGAGCAGTACTTC
TRBD2,TRBJ2-3,NA,TRBV19,16,CASSIRVSGSTDTQYF,TGTGCCAGTAGTATCCGAGTTAGCGGGAGCACAGATACGCAGTATTTT
TRBD1,TRBJ1-5,NA,TRBV2,17,CASRVRWQGASNQPQHF,TGTGCCAGCAGAGTGAGGTGGCAGGGGGCCAGCAATCAGCCCCAGCATTTT
NA,TRBJ1-1,NA,TRBV10-3,18,CAISESQGVRRMNTEAFF,TGTGCCATCAGTGAATCCCAAGGGGTCCGGCGGATGAACACTGAAGCTTTCTTT
NA,TRBJ1-1,NA,TRBV5-4,11,CASSKGLEAFF,TGTGCCAGCAGCAAGGGGCTTGAAGCTTTCTTT
TRBD2,TRBJ2-7,NA,TRBV18,17,CASSPYNVLALTYEQYF,TGTGCCAGCTCACCATATAATGTACTAGCGCTAACTTACGAGCAGTACTTC
NA,TRBJ2-5,NA,TRBV3-1/TRBV3-2,14,CASSPVRGSETQYF,TGTGCCAGCAGTCCCGTCCGGGGAAGTGAGACCCAGTACTTC
TRBD2,TRBJ2-1,NA,TRBV4-1,17,CASSLLPGTSSYNEQFF,TGCGCCAGCAGCCTACTTCCCGGGACTAGCTCCTACAATGAGCAGTTCTTC
TRBD2,TRBJ2-7,NA,TRBV5-1,15,CASSLRGTSSYEQYF,TGCGCCAGCAGCTTACGTGGGACTAGCTCCTACGAGCAGTACTTC
NA,TRBJ2-7,NA,TRBV27,14,CASKGGLLSYEQYF,TGTGCCAGCAAAGGCGGGCTTCTCTCCTACGAGCAGTACTTC
TRBD2,TRBJ2-1,NA,TRBV10-3,16,CAISDLGLAGSNEQFF,TGTGCCATCAGTGACCTCGGACTAGCGGGATCAAATGAGCAGTTCTTC
NA,TRBJ2-2,NA,TRBV7-2,14,CASSLGTLSPELFF,TGTGCCAGCAGCTTAGGGACACTGAGCCCGGAGCTGTTTTTT
TRBD1,TRBJ1-2,NA,TRBV7-9,16,CASSLAPGRGLVGYTF,TGTGCCAGCAGCTTAGCCCCGGGCAGGGGGTTGGTTGGCTACACCTTC
NA,TRBJ1-1,NA,TRBV7-9,14,CAIPSGTTNTEAFF,TGTGCCATACCTTCCGGGACAACGAACACTGAAGCTTTCTTT
TRBD2,TRBJ2-1,NA,TRBV7-8,15,CASSPLAGAYNEQFF,TGTGCCAGCAGCCCGCTAGCGGGCGCCTACAATGAGCAGTTCTTC
TRBD2,TRBJ2-1,NA,TRBV5-4,15,CASSLSGWTYNEQFF,TGTGCCAGCAGCCTTAGCGGGTGGACCTACAATGAGCAGTTCTTC
NA,TRBJ2-3,NA,TRBV20-1,11,CSGPVWDTQYF,TGCAGTGGTCCAGTCTGGGATACGCAGTATTTT
TRBD2,TRBJ2-1,NA,TRBV7-2,16,CASSALSGRLGNEQFF,TGTGCCAGCAGCGCCCTCAGCGGGAGGCTGGGGAATGAGCAGTTCTTC
NA,TRBJ2-2,NA,TRBV30,13,CARGPGLGGELFF,TGTGCCCGTGGACCGGGATTAGGTGGGGAGCTGTTTTTT
TRBD2,TRBJ2-7,NA,TRBV18,17,CASSLPRSSGSSYEQYF,TGTGCCAGCTCACTTCCCAGAAGTAGCGGGAGCTCCTACGAGCAGTACTTC
NA,TRBJ2-7,NA,TRBV9,15,CASSVEDSPTYEQYF,TGTGCCAGCAGCGTAGAGGACAGCCCAACCTACGAGCAGTACTTC
TRBD1,TRBJ1-4,NA,TRBV30,15,CAWRIVTGGREKLFF,TGTGCCTGGAGGATTGTGACAGGGGGCAGGGAAAAACTGTTTTTT
NA,TRBJ2-7,NA,TRBV28,14,CARGGQGAPYEQYF,TGTGCCAGGGGGGGGCAGGGGGCCCCCTACGAGCAGTACTTC
TRBD1,TRBJ1-5,NA,TRBV11-2,15,CASSSQGTSNQPQHF,TGTGCCAGCAGCTCACAGGGGACCAGCAATCAGCCCCAGCATTTT
TRBD2,TRBJ2-2,NA,TRBV10-3,17,CAISERKGLADTGELFF,TGTGCCATCAGTGAGCGGAAGGGACTAGCGGACACCGGGGAGCTGTTTTTT
NA,TRBJ2-5,few,TRBV9,13,CASSFRGQETQYF,TGTGCCAGCAGCTTTCGAGGGCAAGAGACCCAGTACTTC
NA,TRBJ1-3,NA,TRBV30,15,CAWSPGFYSGNTIYF,TGTGCCTGGAGTCCGGGGTTTTACTCTGGAAACACCATATATTTT
TRBD2,TRBJ2-1,NA,TRBV6-4,15,CASSESSGSRDEQFF,TGTGCCAGCAGTGAATCTAGCGGGAGTAGGGATGAGCAGTTCTTC